This T cell receptor beta chain was recovered during a study of blood T cell repertoires in COVID-19 (dated by TCRdb to about 2020). As for the study more broadly: Collaborator samples came from the United States, Italy and Spain and covered acute and convalescent phases of COVID-19. Subjects who had been exposed to COVID-19, were actively infected with it, or had recovered from it provided the deeply sampled blood TCRbeta repertoires that made up the dataset. The repertoires were made available in a free public database intended to serve as a resource for research on the immune response to SARS-CoV-2. Where HLA class I and class II types were available, the types were taken from metadata supplied by the sample provider, not from assay-based typing. Sample metadata almost always included a de-identified subject ID, COVID-19 status, age in years and sex. The prospective study material was composed of cDNA or gDNA derived from T cells, B-cell-depleted T cells, or PBMCs. Samples came from the ongoing ImmuneRACE study (first 160 participants) plus 1,254 subjects from 6 global collaborators. Results the study describes overall, beyond this receptor: The quantity of clinical and demographic metadata differed by source and by participant and was supplied without curation.

TCRbeta CDR3 regions were amplified from genomic DNA by means of the immunoSEQ Assay, a bias-controlled multiplex PCR. In the original analysis: The number of nucleated cells in each sample was estimated from the amplification of reference gene primers within the assay. To quantify the absolute abundance of each unique TCRbeta CDR3 rearrangement, sequence reads were collapsed and filtered. Productive Simpson clonality was computed per sample as the square root of Simpson's diversity index over productive rearrangements. This immuneACCESS table, as held by TCRdb, lists in-frame sequences with V and J called but not all clones. Of the missing ones, under half trace to an unresolved V gene in checked studies; the others have no known cause. V, J and clone size were drawn from that table, and D and trimming were deduced from the DNA. This sample is represented by under 200,000 clones; roughly three quarters of them were singletons. Of the sample, roughly 17% falls within the top ten clones.

Reading the germline V gene (reference sequence) gives CDR1 LGHDT and CDR2 YNNKEL. The CDR3, cysteine through phenylalanine, is 16 amino acids long. Only the CDR3 DNA stays, 48 bases, in frame from base 1. Here V drops 7 bases and J drops 0 bases, and the junction holds 7 bases not matched to any gene. Collaborating institutions collected whole blood in K2EDTA tubes following their own protocols. For TCRbeta analysis, collaborators shipped samples in one of three forms: frozen whole blood, isolated PBMCs, or DNA extracted from either of those sample types. On this clone: Its antigen is still unknown. Base qualities were left out, and no much larger clone turns up one base away.

The chain couples TRBV3-1 (or the pseudogene TRBV3-2) to TRBJ2-3; TRBD2 agrees with 10 junctional bases. The origin of this receptor is a man in his 60s with active or convalescent COVID-19. The specimen sequenced was peripheral blood. The nucleotide sequence is TGTGCCAGCACCTCAGCGGGGGGGTTAAGCACAGATACGCAGTATTTT. Protein translation: CASTSAGGLSTDTQYF.